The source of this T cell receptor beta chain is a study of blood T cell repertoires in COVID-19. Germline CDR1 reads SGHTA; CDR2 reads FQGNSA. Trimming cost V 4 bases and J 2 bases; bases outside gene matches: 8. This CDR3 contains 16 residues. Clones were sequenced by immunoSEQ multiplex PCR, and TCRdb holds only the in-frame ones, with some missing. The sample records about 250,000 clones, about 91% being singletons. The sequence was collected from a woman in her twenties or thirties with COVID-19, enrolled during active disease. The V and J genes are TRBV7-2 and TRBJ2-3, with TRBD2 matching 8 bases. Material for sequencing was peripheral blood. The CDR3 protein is CASSSGGLADTDTQYF. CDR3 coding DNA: TGTGCCAGCAGCTCCGGAGGACTAGCTGACACAGATACGCAGTATTTT.